This T cell receptor beta chain emerged from a study of T cell clones after liver transplantation. Turning to the study itself: Pre-transplant mixed lymphocyte reactions yielded third-party-reactive TCRbeta sequences as comparators for graft-donor-reactive sequences.

Whole-study results and caveats: Rather than being deleted, graft donor-reactive T cells may have moved into the graft.

Sequencing was performed with immunoSEQ multiplex PCR; in TCRdb, only in-frame clones are kept and a portion is missing. This sample has approximately 3,000 clones, with under 30% found just once. In this sample, this clone is large. Its specificity is not known. The junction had 6 bases not matched to a gene; V was cut back by 4 bases and J by 4 bases. Germline assignment: CDR1 SQVTM and CDR2 ANQGSEA. This CDR3 has 13 amino acids. Alloreactive TCRbeta sequences came from sequencing proliferating CFSE-low cells in the MLR. The TCR comes from a human patient who received a liver transplant. Some T cells here may be from the graft donor. The chain recombines TRBV29-1 with TRBJ1-1, with 7 nucleotides matching TRBD1. The sequenced sample was CD4+ T cells from PBMCs cultured with third-party cells. The CDR3 protein is CSVGITGVTEAFF. The CDR3 bases are TGCAGCGTTGGGATTACAGGGGTCACTGAAGCTTTCTTT.